The clone carrying this T cell receptor (beta chain) was seen a few times. Other nucleotide sequences in the sample specify the same CDR3. These data originate in a study of shared clonotypes between healthy human individuals. Produced via immunoSEQ multiplex PCR; TCRdb's table is partial and in-frame only. The sample contains over 2 million clones, 92% of which appear only once. The CDR3 covers 14 residues. Trimming at V came to 5 bases and at J to 1 base, leaving 3 bases not matched to a gene. CDR1 and CDR2 from the germline V gene are SEHNR and FQNEAQ (reference sequence). This TCR was recovered from a man between 18 and 29 years old in good health. Some clones in this sample may be carry-over from other donors' samples. The sample comprised naive CD4+ T cells from PBMCs. Subset of the sample: CD45RA+ positively selected. The V gene is TRBV7-9, the J gene TRBJ1-1, with 8 positions matching TRBD1. The CDR3 DNA is TGTGCCAGCAGCAAACAGGGGGGGAACACTGAAGCTTTCTTT. Its translation: CASSKQGGNTEAFF.